Below are 27 T cell receptor beta chains sequenced from a single sample in a study of blood T cell repertoires in COVID-19. Clones were sequenced by immunoSEQ multiplex PCR, and TCRdb holds only the in-frame ones, with some missing. The sample holds around 280,000 clones; 85% are singletons and the top ten take around 4.2%. The sequenced sample was peripheral blood. The receptor source for this set is a woman aged 50 to 60 with active or convalescent COVID-19.

DNA of the CDR3: TGCGCCAGCAGCCGAGGACTAGCGATAAGCTCCTACAATGAGCAGTTCTTC. Protein sequence: CASSRGLAISSYNEQFF. The genes are TRBV4-1 and TRBJ2-1, with TRBD2 matching 9 bases. From germline, CDR1 is MGHRA and CDR2 YSYEKL. The V and J ends lost 4 bases and 0 bases, in that order; junction bases with no gene match: 7. The CDR3 contains 17 residues.

This chain uses TRBV7-9 with TRBJ2-3; 8 positions match TRBD1. The CDR3 is 16 amino acids. Germline V CDR1 and CDR2: SEHNR, FQNEAQ (reference sequence). Losses at the gene ends were 3 bases for V and 5 bases for J; bases not matched to a gene: 10. The CDR3 loop is CASSFRGGQAQDTQYF. The DNA for the CDR3 is TGTGCCAGCAGCTTCAGAGGGGGACAGGCCCAAGATACGCAGTATTTT.

The J gene is TRBJ1-2, the V gene TRBV28, with D tentatively TRBD1 (5 bases). The CDR3 covers 16 residues. Trimming cost V 6 bases and J 4 bases, with 21 bases left between them. CDR1 and CDR2 (germline): MDHEN, SYDVKM. The CDR3 coding sequence is TGTGCCAGCAGCGCACTCCCCAGGGCTCGTGGCTATGGCTACACCTTC. Protein product: CASSALPRARGYGYTF.

The rearrangement uses TRBV28 and TRBJ2-5, with D possibly TRBD1 on 6 matching bases. V dropped 3 bases and J dropped 5 bases, with 10 bases sitting between them. The CDR3 has 13 amino acids. Germline assignment: CDR1 MDHEN and CDR2 SYDVKM. Written as DNA, the CDR3 is TGTGCCAGCAGTTTCAGGGGAATTGAGACCCAGTACTTC. Protein: CASSFRGIETQYF.

This chain links TRBV11-3 with TRBJ1-6; TRBD1 is a possible D gene (6 bases). Germline CDR1 and CDR2: SGHNT and YENEEA. V was clipped by 3 bases and J by 12 bases, with 15 bases between them. The CDR3 is 14 residues long. CDR3: CASSFYREPGPLHF. In DNA, the CDR3 is TGTGCCAGCAGCTTTTACAGGGAGCCGGGACCCCTCCACTTT.

The genes are TRBV19 and TRBJ2-6; a possible D gene is TRBD1 (6 bases). Germline CDR1 and CDR2: LNHDA and SQIVND (reference sequence). The CDR3 extends over 15 amino acids. Deletions cut 6 bases from V and 1 base from J, with 10 bases between. The CDR3 coding sequence is TGTGCCAGTAGAAAACAGGGATCTGGGGCCAACGTCCTGACTTTC. The encoded protein is CASRKQGSGANVLTF. Full variable domain (outside the CDR3, taken from reference TRBV19 and TRBJ2-6): DGGITQSPKYLFRKEGQNVTLSCEQNLNHDAMYWYRQDPGQGLRLIYYSQIVNDFQKGDIAEGYSVSREKKESFPLTVTSAQKNPTAFYLCASRKQGSGANVLTFGAGSRLTVL.

The J gene is TRBJ2-7, the V gene TRBV6-5, with TRBD2 matching over 7 bases. Germline CDR1 reads MNHEY; CDR2 reads SVGAGI. V trimming: 5 bases; J trimming: 9 bases; junction bases outside the gene matches: 7. This CDR3 comprises 12 residues. CDR3 sequence (DNA): TGTGCCAGCAGTACCCGCGGGAGTGGGCAGTACTTC. Amino acids: CASSTRGSGQYF.

This clone was counted between two and nine times. This chain joins TRBV6-5 and TRBJ1-5; TRBD1 matches 9 bases. The junction had 3 bases not matched to a gene; V was cut back by 6 bases and J by 6 bases. The CDR3 consists of 13 residues. In germline, CDR1 is MNHEY, CDR2 SVGAGI. The CDR3 spells CASRGQGLQPQHF. CDR3 in DNA: TGTGCCAGCAGGGGACAGGGCCTTCAGCCCCAGCATTTT.

The chain is built from TRBV19 and TRBJ2-1; possible D gene TRBD2, 5 bases. Germline values: CDR1 LNHDA, CDR2 SQIVND (reference sequence). The V end lost 3 bases, the J end lost 3 bases, and 9 bases lay between the germline ends. CDR3 length: 14 residues. In nucleotides, the CDR3 is TGTGCCAGTAGTATCCGGGGTTACTACAATGAGCAGTTCTTC. Its protein product is CASSIRGYYNEQFF.

This sequence joins TRBV6-5 and TRBJ2-2; 8 positions agree with TRBD1. Germline CDR1 MNHEY, CDR2 SVGAGI. The trim removed 6 bases at V and 1 base at J, leaving 4 bases unmatched. The CDR3 is 15 residues long. The CDR3 here is CASRRDRWNTGELFF. The CDR3 region has the DNA TGTGCCAGCAGGCGGGACAGGTGGAACACCGGGGAGCTGTTTTTT.

This chain links TRBV6-6 with TRBJ2-3; a possible D gene is TRBD1 (8 bases). CDR3 length: 20 residues. Looked up from germline, CDR1 is MNHNY and CDR2 is SVGAGI (reference sequence). Trimming pared 6 bases from V and 1 base from J, leaving 29 bases between. CDR3 sequence (DNA): TGTGCCAGCAGCCCGGCCGGGGGGCAGGGGGCTGCTTACGGCACAGATACGCAGTATTTT. Translation: CASSPAGGQGAAYGTDTQYF.

The V call is TRBV4-1, the J call TRBJ2-4; D is unresolved. Trimming cost V 0 bases and J 4 bases, with 22 bases left between them. Germline lookup yields CDR1 MGHRA and CDR2 YSYEKL. This CDR3 comprises 19 residues. DNA for the CDR3: TGCGCCAGCAGCCAAGATCCCAATACCCGAGCGATCCATAAAAACATTCAGTACTTC. Translating it yields CASSQDPNTRAIHKNIQYF.

J is TRBJ2-7 and V is TRBV6-2 or TRBV6-3, with a weak D call TRBD2 (5 bases). Trimming cost V 6 bases and J 2 bases, with 11 bases left between them. This CDR3 is 13 amino acids long. Germline lookup yields CDR1 MNHEY and CDR2 SVGEGT. The CDR3 spells CASSSGLTYEQYF. CDR3 bases: TGTGCCAGCAGCTCAGGACTCACCTACGAGCAGTACTTC.

This clone was recorded only once. The genes are TRBV18 and TRBJ2-1; the D gene is possibly TRBD2 (6 bases). The CDR3 is 21 amino acids. V lost 2 bases and J lost 7, with 33 bases in between. In germline, CDR1 is KGHSH, CDR2 LQKENI. The CDR3 DNA follows: TGTGCCAGCTCACCATCTTGGACTATCGGCGGGGTCCGTAACTTACTTAATGAGCAGTTCTTC. Translating it yields CASSPSWTIGGVRNLLNEQFF.

V is TRBV11-2 and J is TRBJ2-3, with TRBD2 matching 7 bases. The germline CDR1 and CDR2 sequences are SGHAT and FQNNGV. The CDR3 has 14 amino acids. Trimming cost V 1 base and J 5 bases; bases outside gene matches: 3. The CDR3 is CASSLAGGGDTQYF. CDR3 coding DNA: TGTGCCAGCAGCTTAGCGGGAGGAGGAGATACGCAGTATTTT.

This chain connects TRBV15 to TRBJ1-2; D call uncertain. The CDR3 length is 14 residues. CDR1 LNHNV and CDR2 YYDKDF come from the germline V gene (reference sequence). Trimming cost V 3 bases and J 2 bases, with 10 bases left between them. The CDR3 spells CATSRATRNYGYTF. DNA of the CDR3: TGTGCCACCAGCAGGGCGACACGAAACTATGGCTACACCTTC.

This chain joins TRBV7-9 and TRBJ2-2; 9 positions match TRBD1. The CDR3 loop spans 15 amino acids. CDR1 SEHNR and CDR2 FQNEAQ come from the germline V gene (reference sequence). J was trimmed by 5 bases and V by 5 bases; bases with no gene match: 6. CDR3 amino acids: CASSLGDRATGELFF. In DNA, the CDR3 is TGTGCCAGCAGCCTCGGGGACAGGGCGACCGGGGAGCTGTTTTTT. The variable domain in full, completed from reference TRBV7-9 and TRBJ2-2, reads DTGVSQNPRHKITKRGQNVTFRCDPISEHNRLYWYRQTLGQGPEFLTYFQNEAQLEKSRLLSDRFSAERPKGSFSTLEIQRTEQGDSAMYLCASSLGDRATGELFFGEGSRLTVL.

This clone was seen once. CDR3 DNA sequence: TGTGCCTGGAGTGTAAGGGGAATACTTGGAACGAATGAGCAGTTCTTC. This encodes CAWSVRGILGTNEQFF. The chain combines TRBV30 with TRBJ2-1, with D tentatively TRBD1 (5 bases). The ends were cut back, 0 bases at V and 7 bases at J, with 19 bases in the middle. Germline V gene data show CDR1 as GTSNPN and CDR2 as SVGIG (reference sequence). CDR3 length: 16 residues.

The V gene is TRBV5-6, the J gene TRBJ2-1; 8 bases map to TRBD1. Germline V gene sequence: CDR1 SGHDT, CDR2 YYEEEE. The J segment lost 4 bases and the V segment lost 4 bases, leaving 7 bases of the junction unmatched. This CDR3 has 15 residues. CDR3 in DNA: TGTGCCAGCAGCCCTGGACAGGGTCGGTACAATGAGCAGTTCTTC. This gives the protein CASSPGQGRYNEQFF.

The chain uses TRBV15 and TRBJ1-3; D gene uncertain. CDR1 and CDR2 from the germline V gene are LNHNV and YYDKDF (reference sequence). The V and J ends lost 0 bases and 0 bases respectively, with 6 bases between them. CDR3 length: 15 amino acids. CDR3 amino acids: CATSRDGGSGNTIYF. CDR3 coding DNA: TGTGCCACCAGCAGAGATGGCGGCTCTGGAAACACCATATATTTT.

The chain recombines TRBV5-4 with TRBJ1-2; 9 bases line up with TRBD1. V dropped 4 bases and J dropped 4; count of bases not matched to a gene: 8. The germline gives CDR1 SGHNT, CDR2 YYREEE (reference sequence). The CDR3 runs 15 residues. CDR3 sequence: CASSPGQGTTYGYTF. CDR3 DNA: TGTGCCAGCAGCCCGGGACAGGGTACAACCTATGGCTACACCTTC.

The rearrangement links TRBV6-5 to TRBJ2-7; 7 positions match TRBD2. Germline trimming cut 2 bases from V and 6 bases from J; bases unmatched to any gene: 4. This CDR3 contains 13 residues. The germline V gene encodes CDR1 MNHEY and CDR2 SVGAGI. Written as DNA, the CDR3 is TGTGCCAGCAGTTACAGCAGGGAGGGCGAGCAGTACTTC. Its protein is CASSYSREGEQYF.

The V and J genes are TRBV12-5 and TRBJ2-5, with no clear D. This CDR3 is built from 12 residues. CDR1 LGHNT and CDR2 FRNRAP come from the germline V gene. V was cut by 8 bases and J by 8 bases, with 15 bases left in between. The CDR3 bases are TGTGCTAGTTCATCCCCCGGTTTAACCCAGTACTTC. Translated: CASSSPGLTQYF.

This chain links TRBV6-2 or TRBV6-3 with TRBJ1-5; 9 bases are shared with TRBD1. Per germline, CDR1 MNHEY and CDR2 SVGEGT. V shed 5 bases and J 7 bases; nucleotides not matched to a gene: 9. This CDR3 is built from 15 residues. This CDR3 reads CASSPAGTGNQPQHF. In DNA form, the CDR3 reads TGTGCCAGCAGTCCGGCGGGGACAGGGAACCAGCCCCAGCATTTT.

The rearrangement links TRBV25-1 to TRBJ1-1, with D possibly TRBD1 on 5 matching bases. The CDR3 is 15 residues long. CDR1 and CDR2 from the germline V gene are MGHDK and SYGVNS. The V end lost 6 bases, the J end lost 6 bases, and 20 bases lay between the germline ends. In DNA, the CDR3 is TGTGCCAGCAGCCCCCTAGGGGAATCGGCCCCTGAAGCTTTCTTT. Residues: CASSPLGESAPEAFF.

As to this clone: This may come from a read error, since a much larger clone is one base off. This rearrangement joins TRBV12-3 or TRBV12-4 to TRBJ1-5; D might be TRBD1 (6 bases). Trimming took off 5 bases at V and 4 bases at J, with 9 bases between the two ends. The CDR3 covers 13 residues. The CDR3 coding sequence is TGTGCCAGCAGTCCTCAGGGGAATCAGCCCCAGCATTTT. Translating gives CASSPQGNQPQHF.

The rearrangement links TRBV29-1 to TRBJ1-1; D gene ambiguous. V lost 4 bases and J 0 bases, leaving 6 bases between the germline ends. Germline CDR1 reads SQVTM; CDR2 reads ANQGSEA. The CDR3 has 12 residues. The CDR3 spells CSVGALNTEAFF. The CDR3 nucleotides are TGCAGCGTTGGGGCCTTGAACACTGAAGCTTTCTTT.